Each of the 19 T cell receptor beta chains below was sequenced from the same sample in a study of cytomegalovirus exposure and HLA in healthy donors. Clones were sequenced by immunoSEQ multiplex PCR, and TCRdb holds only the in-frame ones, with some missing. Seen here are a few hundred thousand clones, around 90% observed once, and the top ten hold more than 0.95%. Material: PBMCs. Receptor source: a man aged 25 to 40 in good health and CMV-seronegative.

This chain links TRBV5-1 with TRBJ2-1, with a tentative D call TRBD1 (5 bases). The V gene lost 0 bases and the J gene lost 2 bases, with 9 bases spanning the gap. The length of the CDR3 is 15 residues. Germline V gene data show CDR1 as SGHRS and CDR2 as YFSETQ. This chain's CDR3 is CASSLGQGPYNEQFF. The CDR3 nucleotides read TGCGCCAGCAGCTTGGGGCAGGGCCCCTACAATGAGCAGTTCTTC. The full variable domain, its missing parts supplied by reference TRBV5-1 and TRBJ2-1, is KAGVTQTPRYLIKTRGQQVTLSCSPISGHRSVSWYQQTPGQGLQFLFEYFSETQRNKGNFPGRFSGRQFSNSRSEMNVSTLELGDSALYLCASSLGQGPYNEQFFGPGTRLTVL.

This clone was seen once. The chain recombines TRBV7-6 with TRBJ2-1, with 12 positions matching TRBD1. The CDR3 runs to 14 residues. The J segment lost 8 bases and the V segment lost 9 bases, leaving 8 bases of the junction unmatched. Germline CDR1 SGHVS, CDR2 FNYEAQ. CDR3: CASTGTGGPDEQFF. The CDR3 nucleotides are TGTGCCAGTACGGGGACAGGGGGCCCGGATGAGCAGTTCTTC.

The J gene is TRBJ2-3, the V gene TRBV4-1; 8 bases are shared with TRBD2. CDR1 MGHRA and CDR2 YSYEKL come from the germline V gene. The CDR3 spans 17 residues. Unmatched junction bases numbered 13, after V lost 4 bases and J lost 4 bases. CDR3 sequence (DNA): TGCGCCAGCAGCCCCCTTAAGCGGGGGAATTCCTCAGATACGCAGTATTTT. This gives the protein CASSPLKRGNSSDTQYF.

CDR3 DNA: TGCAGCGTTGAAGTCAGAGAGACCCAGTACTTC. Translation: CSVEVRETQYF. V gene TRBV29-1 combines with J gene TRBJ2-5; D unresolved. Germline V CDR1 and CDR2: SQVTM, ANQGSEA. Trimming pared 1 base from V and 4 bases from J, leaving 4 bases between. The CDR3 extends over 11 amino acids.

The chain is built from TRBV6-5 and TRBJ1-2; a weak D match, TRBD1 (6 bases). Germline V gene lookup returns CDR1 MNHEY and CDR2 SVGAGI. This CDR3 comprises 14 residues. Trimming stripped 0 bases from V and 3 bases from J, with 8 bases between. This CDR3 is CASSYSGTYYGYTF. CDR3 nucleotides: TGTGCCAGCAGTTACTCCGGGACATACTATGGCTACACCTTC.

V usage is TRBV9 and J usage is TRBJ2-3; 9 bases match TRBD1. The CDR3 totals 17 residues. After removal of 4 bases from V and 3 bases from J, the junction contained 12 bases not matched to a gene. Per germline, CDR1 SGDLS and CDR2 YYNGEE. The CDR3 nucleotides are TGTGCCAGCAGCCCAACTCAGACAGGGGGGGTTACAGATACGCAGTATTTT. Amino acid sequence: CASSPTQTGGVTDTQYF.

V is TRBV4-1 and J is TRBJ2-7; 8 bases are shared with TRBD2. Germline CDR1 is MGHRA and CDR2 is YSYEKL. V was pared by 4 bases and J by 5 bases, with 10 bases of the junction left unmatched. The CDR3 sequence is 15 residues long. The CDR3 loop is CASSLTIAGYDEQYF. Here the CDR3 DNA reads TGCGCCAGCAGCCTCACAATAGCGGGGTACGACGAGCAGTACTTC.

The J gene is TRBJ2-7, the V gene TRBV20-1, with TRBD2 as a possible D gene (6 bases). The CDR3 has 8 residues. In germline, CDR1 is DFQATT, CDR2 SNEGSKA (reference sequence). This CDR3 is CSGSLEYF. CDR3 coding DNA: TGCAGCGGGAGTTTGGAGTACTTC.

The chain recombines TRBV19 with TRBJ2-7; D not certain. In germline, CDR1 is LNHDA, CDR2 SQIVND (reference sequence). The CDR3 spans 13 residues. Trimming left V 3 bases short and J 3 bases short, with 9 bases between. The CDR3 protein is CASSIGRFYEQYF. The CDR3 region has the DNA TGTGCCAGTAGTATTGGCAGATTCTACGAGCAGTACTTC.

This clone has only a few counts. The chain employs TRBV4-1 and TRBJ2-7, with D perhaps TRBD1 (5 bases). The CDR3 length is 14 residues. Trimming took 0 bases from V and 4 from J, leaving 10 bases between them. The germline V gene has CDR1 MGHRA and CDR2 YSYEKL. The CDR3 DNA is TGCGCCAGCAGCCAAGAGGACACCTATTACGAGCAGTACTTC. Amino acid sequence: CASSQEDTYYEQYF.

This clone has more than one count but fewer than ten. Other DNA sequences in this specimen translate into the identical CDR3. This chain connects TRBV4-1 to TRBJ1-1; possible D gene TRBD1, 5 bases. The V gene's germline CDR1 is MGHRA and CDR2 YSYEKL. The CDR3 totals 13 residues. V was pared by 4 bases and J by 1 base, with 7 bases between. The CDR3 spells CASSRGQNTEAFF. In DNA form, the CDR3 reads TGCGCCAGCAGCCGCGGACAGAACACTGAAGCTTTCTTT.

The V call is TRBV11-2, the J call TRBJ2-5; 15 nucleotides agree with TRBD2. With 2 bases clipped from V and 5 bases from J, the junction kept 6 bases outside the gene matches. Looked up from germline, CDR1 is SGHAT and CDR2 is FQNNGV. The CDR3 totals 17 residues. The CDR3 nucleotides are TGTGCCAGCAGCTTATATCCTGGACTAGCGGGGGGGGAGACCCAGTACTTC. It yields the protein CASSLYPGLAGGETQYF.

This clone was counted between two and nine times. The rearrangement joins TRBV19 to TRBJ1-5, with 9 bases that match TRBD1. CDR1 and CDR2 from the germline V gene are LNHDA and SQIVND (reference sequence). After removal of 4 bases from V and 4 bases from J, the junction contained 5 bases not matched to a gene. This CDR3 comprises 15 residues. DNA of the CDR3: TGTGCCAGTAGTACGGTGACAGGGGGGAATCAGCCCCAGCATTTT. This codes for CASSTVTGGNQPQHF.

This clone was counted once. The CDR3 sequence is CASSPSGQGPGELFF. CDR3 nucleotides: TGTGCCAGCAGCCCTTCGGGACAGGGGCCCGGGGAGCTGTTTTTT. This sequence joins TRBV11-2 and TRBJ2-2; 10 bases are shared with TRBD1. The CDR3 length is 15 residues. Germline-derived CDR1 and CDR2 are SGHAT and FQNNGV. V lost 5 bases and J lost 6; bases outside the gene matches: 6.

The rearrangement links TRBV5-6 to TRBJ1-6; tentative D call: TRBD1 (5 bases). The CDR3 has 16 amino acids. Looked up from germline, CDR1 is SGHDT and CDR2 is YYEEEE. V dropped 3 bases and J dropped 4 bases, with 14 bases sitting between them. CDR3: CASSSRQLPYNSPLHF. For the CDR3, the DNA is TGTGCCAGCAGCTCGCGACAGCTCCCTTATAATTCACCCCTCCACTTT.

This clone was counted a few times. The chain is built from TRBV19 and TRBJ1-1; 11 nucleotides line up with TRBD1. CDR1 is LNHDA and CDR2 is SQIVND in the germline V gene (reference sequence). This CDR3 region has 15 residues. The V gene end was trimmed by 4 bases and the J gene end by 3 bases; junction bases not matched to a gene: 4. In nucleotides, the CDR3 is TGTGCCAGTAGTACCCGGGACAGGGGGGACACTGAAGCTTTCTTT. Translating it yields CASSTRDRGDTEAFF.

The chain links TRBV5-1 to TRBJ2-3; D possibly corresponds to TRBD2 (5 bases). V was shortened by 0 bases and J by 5 bases, with 13 bases between the two germline ends. The CDR3 length is 15 residues. The germline V gene encodes CDR1 SGHRS and CDR2 YFSETQ. Here the CDR3 DNA reads TGCGCCAGCAGCTTGGTGCCAAACCGGGGAGATACGCAGTATTTT. It translates to CASSLVPNRGDTQYF.

As for this clone: The same CDR3 also results from other DNA sequences found in this sample. The J gene is TRBJ1-5, the V gene TRBV30; 10 bases match TRBD1. Looked up from germline, CDR1 is GTSNPN and CDR2 is SVGIG (reference sequence). Unmatched junction bases numbered 8, after V lost 2 bases and J lost 7 bases. The CDR3 length is 15 residues. CDR3 nucleotides: TGTGCCTGGAGTAGTAGACAGGGGGCGCGGCAGCCCCAGCATTTT. Protein sequence: CAWSSRQGARQPQHF.

The chain carries TRBV4-1 and TRBJ1-1; D perhaps matches TRBD1 (5 bases). The CDR3 loop spans 15 amino acids. Germline V lookup: CDR1 MGHRA, CDR2 YSYEKL. The germline V and J ends were trimmed by 2 bases and 5 bases, with 15 bases remaining between them. CDR3 sequence (DNA): TGCGCCAGCAGCCAATTCAGATCTAAGGGGACTGAAGCTTTCTTT. Translation: CASSQFRSKGTEAFF.